The 20 T cell receptor beta chains below come from one sample, sequenced in a study of cytomegalovirus exposure and HLA in healthy donors. Primers included in the PCR were 60 Vbeta and 13 Jbeta primers. Repertoires were generated with immunoSEQ multiplex PCR, while TCRdb's copy carries only in-frame clones and drops some. The data show 100,000 or so clones, over 70% seen once. Input material: PBMCs. These receptors were collected from a male donor in good health and CMV-seronegative.

The V call is TRBV7-2, the J call TRBJ1-2; no firm D call. The CDR3 is made up of 15 amino acids. Germline-derived CDR1 and CDR2 are SGHTA and FQGNSA. Deletions cut 3 bases from V and 5 bases from J, with 16 bases between. CDR3 sequence reads: CASSFSPQTEYGYTF. CDR3 nucleotide sequence: TGTGCCAGCAGCTTTTCCCCACAGACCGAATATGGCTACACCTTC.

J is TRBJ2-3 and V is TRBV7-2; D gene uncertain. The CDR3 has 15 amino acids. Germline assignment: CDR1 SGHTA and CDR2 FQGNSA. Trimming cost V 0 bases and J 0 bases, with 7 bases left between them. For the CDR3, the DNA is TGTGCCAGCAGCTTAGCTACACCTAGCACAGATACGCAGTATTTT. It translates to CASSLATPSTDTQYF.

This chain joins TRBV2 and TRBJ2-7, with TRBD2 matching over 13 bases. This CDR3 comprises 13 residues. With 6 bases clipped from V and 7 bases from J, the junction kept 3 bases outside the gene matches. Germline V lookup: CDR1 SNHLY, CDR2 FYNNEI. The CDR3 loop reads CASRGTSGTEQYF. In DNA, the CDR3 is TGTGCCAGCAGGGGGACTAGCGGGACTGAGCAGTACTTC.

This clone was recorded only once. The chain combines TRBV19 with TRBJ2-1; the D gene is possibly TRBD2 (7 bases). The CDR3 has 14 amino acids. Germline CDR1 and CDR2: LNHDA and SQIVND (reference sequence). Trimming stripped 5 bases from V and 3 bases from J, with 11 bases between. The CDR3, as DNA: TGTGCCAGTAGTGGGAGGGGGAACTACAATGAGCAGTTCTTC. Translation: CASSGRGNYNEQFF.

This clone has only one observation. This chain connects TRBV28 to TRBJ2-2, with 7 bases aligning to TRBD2. The CDR3 is made up of 16 amino acids. Germline loops: CDR1 MDHEN, CDR2 SYDVKM. Trimming took 6 bases from V and 6 from J; bases not matched to a gene: 13. CDR3 sequence (DNA): TGTGCCAGCAGCGGCCACGGGGCGGGAGCTTCCGGGGAGCTGTTTTTT. It specifies CASSGHGAGASGELFF.

The chain combines TRBV5-1 with TRBJ2-5; no reliable D call. Trimming took off 4 bases at V and 2 bases at J, with 18 bases between the two ends. CDR3 length: 16 amino acids. Looked up from germline, CDR1 is SGHRS and CDR2 is YFSETQ. The CDR3 spells CASSRHSESPQETQYF. The CDR3 DNA reads TGCGCCAGCAGCCGACACTCCGAGTCCCCGCAAGAGACCCAGTACTTC.

This chain joins TRBV28 and TRBJ2-7, with 11 bases matching TRBD1. Germline trimming cut 5 bases from V and 3 bases from J; bases unmatched to any gene: 6. CDR3 length: 15 amino acids. Germline assignment: CDR1 MDHEN and CDR2 SYDVKM. The CDR3 here is CASSLHGTGGYEQYF. The CDR3 DNA reads as TGTGCCAGCAGTCTCCACGGGACAGGGGGCTACGAGCAGTACTTC.

In the case of this clone: Other DNA sequences from this sample encode an identical CDR3 as well. The V gene is TRBV19, the J gene TRBJ1-1; the match to TRBD1 covers 7 bases. Germline lookup yields CDR1 LNHDA and CDR2 SQIVND (reference sequence). The junction had 2 bases not matched to a gene; V was cut back by 6 bases and J by 1 base. The CDR3 is made up of 13 amino acids. The CDR3 loop is CASRTGRNTEAFF. The CDR3 DNA sequence: TGTGCCAGTAGGACAGGGCGGAACACTGAAGCTTTCTTT.

This rearrangement joins TRBV2 to TRBJ2-4; D is possibly TRBD1 (5 bases). Trimming stripped 2 bases from V and 0 bases from J, with 20 bases between. There are 19 residues in the CDR3. Germline V gene data show CDR1 as SNHLY and CDR2 as FYNNEI. CDR3 sequence: CASSESQGYSILAKNIQYF. Written as DNA, the CDR3 is TGTGCCAGCAGTGAATCCCAGGGCTACTCAATTTTAGCCAAAAACATTCAGTACTTC.

The chain is built from TRBV28 and TRBJ2-7, with a weak D call TRBD2 (5 bases). Per the germline V gene, CDR1 is MDHEN and CDR2 is SYDVKM. V was shortened by 2 bases and J by 2 bases, with 7 bases between the two germline ends. The CDR3 loop spans 13 amino acids. Written as DNA, the CDR3 is TGTGCCAGCAGTTTAGAGGGAGCCTACGAGCAGTACTTC. It codes for CASSLEGAYEQYF.

The chain links TRBV5-4 to TRBJ1-4; D gene unclear. The CDR3 contains 15 residues. Germline V gene sequence: CDR1 SGHNT, CDR2 YYREEE (reference sequence). V gave up 4 bases and J gave up 0 bases, with 10 bases separating them. CDR3 residues: CASSRAGATNEKLFF. CDR3 DNA sequence: TGTGCCAGCAGCCGGGCGGGAGCAACTAATGAAAAACTGTTTTTT. Full variable domain (outside the CDR3, taken from reference TRBV5-4 and TRBJ1-4): ETGVTQSPTHLIKTRGQQVTLRCSSQSGHNTVSWYQQALGQGPQFIFQYYREEENGRGNFPPRFSGLQFPNYSSELNVNALELDDSALYLCASSRAGATNEKLFFGSGTQLSVL.

This clone has a handful of counts. The chain links TRBV19 to TRBJ2-1; 7 nucleotides line up with TRBD2. With 5 bases clipped from V and 8 bases from J, the junction kept 12 bases outside the gene matches. CDR1 is LNHDA, CDR2 SQIVND, per germline (reference sequence). The CDR3 runs 15 residues. CDR3 DNA: TGTGCCAGTAGTCCCGGGGTGGGCGGGAGCTATGAGCAGTTCTTC. As protein: CASSPGVGGSYEQFF.

V usage is TRBV7-9 and J usage is TRBJ1-6, with TRBD1 matching 9 bases. Trimming cost V 3 bases and J 9 bases; bases outside gene matches: 6. The germline CDR1 and CDR2 sequences are SEHNR and FQNEAQ (reference sequence). The CDR3 runs 15 residues. For the CDR3, the DNA is TGTGCCAGCAGCTTCGGGGACAGGGAAACTTCACCCCTCCACTTT. Translating it yields CASSFGDRETSPLHF.

The rearrangement joins TRBV9 to TRBJ2-5; the D is unclear. Trimming removed 2 bases at V and 4 bases at J, with 12 bases between. The CDR3 is 14 residues long. CDR1 SGDLS and CDR2 YYNGEE come from the germline V gene. The CDR3 spells CASSVGYGRETQYF. The CDR3 region has the DNA TGTGCCAGCAGCGTCGGGTACGGCCGAGAGACCCAGTACTTC.

This clone is a singleton in its sample. The rearrangement links TRBV19 to TRBJ2-7; 10 bases agree with TRBD2. CDR1 and CDR2 from the germline V gene are LNHDA and SQIVND (reference sequence). CDR3 size: 15 residues. V was clipped by 0 bases and J by 10 bases; unmatched bases: 9. DNA for the CDR3: TGTGCCAGTAGTATAGACCCAGCCGGGACTAGCGTCCAGTACTTC. Translation gives CASSIDPAGTSVQYF.

The chain employs TRBV4-1 and TRBJ2-1; D is perhaps TRBD2 (6 bases). Germline loops: CDR1 MGHRA, CDR2 YSYEKL. The CDR3 spans 16 residues. Trimming shortened V by 0 bases and J by 3 bases, and 12 bases separated the two germline ends. The CDR3 region is CASSQDRRALYNEQFF. The CDR3 DNA follows: TGCGCCAGCAGCCAAGATCGGAGGGCCCTCTACAATGAGCAGTTCTTC.

The chain joins TRBV5-1 to TRBJ2-7, with 8 bases fitting TRBD1. The J segment lost 5 bases and the V segment lost 8 bases, leaving 15 bases of the junction unmatched. Germline CDR1 and CDR2: SGHRS and YFSETQ. The CDR3 is made up of 15 amino acids. The CDR3 DNA follows: TGCGCCAGAAAATCTCAGGGGGCAGGTGACGACGAGCAGTACTTC. This encodes CARKSQGAGDDEQYF.

This clone was detected many times. The chain recombines TRBV5-8 with TRBJ1-3, with D uncertain. Per the germline V gene, CDR1 is SGHTS and CDR2 is YDEGEE. The CDR3 loop spans 10 amino acids. Trimming cost V 7 bases and J 4 bases, with 3 bases left between them. CDR3 sequence: CASGGNTIYF. CDR3 sequence (DNA): TGTGCCAGCGGCGGAAACACCATATATTTT.

The rearrangement uses TRBV7-6 and TRBJ2-2, with 9 bases identical to TRBD1. Germline V lookup: CDR1 SGHVS, CDR2 FNYEAQ. The CDR3 extends over 15 amino acids. V gave up 4 bases and J gave up 4 bases; unmatched junction bases: 4. The CDR3 region is CASSSGQGITGELFF. The CDR3 DNA sequence: TGTGCCAGCAGCTCGGGACAGGGTATCACCGGGGAGCTGTTTTTT.

The chain links TRBV27 to TRBJ1-2; 9 bases line up with TRBD1. The length of the CDR3 is 15 residues. Trimming took 1 base from V and 2 from J; bases not matched to a gene: 2. Per germline, CDR1 MNHEY and CDR2 SMNVEV (reference sequence). CDR3 nucleotides: TGTGCCAGCAGTTTATTAGGACAGGGGAACTATGGCTACACCTTC. It codes for CASSLLGQGNYGYTF.